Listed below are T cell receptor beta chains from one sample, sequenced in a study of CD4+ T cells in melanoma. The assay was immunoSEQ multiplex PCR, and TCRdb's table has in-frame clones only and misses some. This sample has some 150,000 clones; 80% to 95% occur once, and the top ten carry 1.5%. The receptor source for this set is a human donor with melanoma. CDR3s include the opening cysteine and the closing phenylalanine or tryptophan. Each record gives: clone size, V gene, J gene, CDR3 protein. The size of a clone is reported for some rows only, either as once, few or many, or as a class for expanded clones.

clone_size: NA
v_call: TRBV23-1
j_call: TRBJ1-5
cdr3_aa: CASTPDKAPDQPQHF

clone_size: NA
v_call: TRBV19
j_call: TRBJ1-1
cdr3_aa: CATNNRLWSTEAFF

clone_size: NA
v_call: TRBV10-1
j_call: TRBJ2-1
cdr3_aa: CASSERLGAIRNEQFF

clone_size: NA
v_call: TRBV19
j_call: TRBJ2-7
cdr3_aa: CASSIGGGVEQYF

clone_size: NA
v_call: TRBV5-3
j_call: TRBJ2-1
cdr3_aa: CARSLLQGAGGPEQFF

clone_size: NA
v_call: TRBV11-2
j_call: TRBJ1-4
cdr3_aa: CASSQTTGGYEKLFF

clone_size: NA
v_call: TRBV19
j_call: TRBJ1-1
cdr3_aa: CASSTQRMNTEAFF

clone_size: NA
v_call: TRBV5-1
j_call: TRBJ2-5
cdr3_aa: CASSPRVPGQETQYF

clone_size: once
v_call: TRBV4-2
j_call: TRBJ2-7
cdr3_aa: CASSRDEGDPYEQYF

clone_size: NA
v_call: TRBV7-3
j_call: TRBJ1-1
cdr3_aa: CASSLTGGRGGITEAFF

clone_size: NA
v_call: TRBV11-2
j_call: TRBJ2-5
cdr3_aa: CATTRGDKETQYF

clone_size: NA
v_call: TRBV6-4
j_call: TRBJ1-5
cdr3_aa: CASSEERERPQHF

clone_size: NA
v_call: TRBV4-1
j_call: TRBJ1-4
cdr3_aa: CASSARGEATNEKLFF

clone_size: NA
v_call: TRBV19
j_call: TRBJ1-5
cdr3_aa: CASRGSHSSNQPQHF

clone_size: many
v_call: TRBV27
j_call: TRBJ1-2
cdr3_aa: CASSSLGGLDGYTF

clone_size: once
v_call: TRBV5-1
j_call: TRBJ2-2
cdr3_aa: CASSRVDNTGELFF

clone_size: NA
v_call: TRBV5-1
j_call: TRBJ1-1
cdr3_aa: CASSWDGVFEAFF